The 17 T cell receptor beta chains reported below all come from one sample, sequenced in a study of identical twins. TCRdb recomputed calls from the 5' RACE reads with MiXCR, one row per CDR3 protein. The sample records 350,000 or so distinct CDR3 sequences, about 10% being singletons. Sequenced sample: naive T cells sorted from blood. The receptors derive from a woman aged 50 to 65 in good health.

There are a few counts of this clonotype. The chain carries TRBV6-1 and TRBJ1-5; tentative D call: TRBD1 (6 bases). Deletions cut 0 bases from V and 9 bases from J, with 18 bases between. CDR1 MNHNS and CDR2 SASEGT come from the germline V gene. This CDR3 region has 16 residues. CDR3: CASSEAGGQGTLPQHF. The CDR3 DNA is TGTGCCAGCAGTGAAGCAGGAGGGCAGGGGACCTTGCCCCAGCATTTT.

CDR3: CASSPQAAGNEKLFF. CDR3 bases: TGTGCCAGCAGCCCCCAGGCGGCAGGGAATGAAAAACTGTTTTTT. The chain links TRBV28 to TRBJ1-4, with D possibly matching TRBD1 (5 bases). CDR1 and CDR2 from the germline V gene are MDHEN and SYDVKM. The CDR3 loop spans 15 amino acids. Between the trimmed V and J ends, which lost 6 bases and 5 bases, there was a span of 16 bases.

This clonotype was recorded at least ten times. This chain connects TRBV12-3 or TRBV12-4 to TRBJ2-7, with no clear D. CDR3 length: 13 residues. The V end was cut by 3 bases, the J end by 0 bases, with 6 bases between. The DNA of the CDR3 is TGTGCCAGCAGTTTCCGGTGCTCCTACGAGCAGTACGTC. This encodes CASSFRCSYEQYV.

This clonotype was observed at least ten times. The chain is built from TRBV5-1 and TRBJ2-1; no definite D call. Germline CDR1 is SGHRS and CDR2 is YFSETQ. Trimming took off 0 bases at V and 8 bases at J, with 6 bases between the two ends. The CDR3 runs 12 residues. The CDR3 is CASSLEGYEQFF. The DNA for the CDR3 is TGCGCCAGCAGCTTGGAAGGCTATGAGCAGTTCTTC.

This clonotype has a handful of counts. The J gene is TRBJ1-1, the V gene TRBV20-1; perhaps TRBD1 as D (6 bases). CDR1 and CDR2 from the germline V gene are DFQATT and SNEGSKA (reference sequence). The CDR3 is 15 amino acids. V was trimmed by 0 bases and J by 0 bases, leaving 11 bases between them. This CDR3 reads CSARDPRTVNTEAFF. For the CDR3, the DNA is TGCAGTGCTAGAGATCCAAGGACAGTGAACACTGAAGCTTTCTTT.

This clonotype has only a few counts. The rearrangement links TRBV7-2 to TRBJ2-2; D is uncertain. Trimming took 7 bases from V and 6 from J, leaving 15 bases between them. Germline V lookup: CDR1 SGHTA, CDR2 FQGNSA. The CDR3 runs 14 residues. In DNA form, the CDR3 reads TGTGCCAGCAAAGTAGGCCCGATCGCCGGGGAGCTGTTTTTT. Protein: CASKVGPIAGELFF.

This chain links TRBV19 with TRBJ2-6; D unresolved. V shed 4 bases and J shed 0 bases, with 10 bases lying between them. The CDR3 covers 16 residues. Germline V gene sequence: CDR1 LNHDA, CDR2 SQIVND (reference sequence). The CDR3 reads CASSKNSLSGANVLTF. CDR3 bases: TGTGCCAGTAGTAAAAACAGCCTCTCTGGGGCCAACGTCCTGACTTTC.

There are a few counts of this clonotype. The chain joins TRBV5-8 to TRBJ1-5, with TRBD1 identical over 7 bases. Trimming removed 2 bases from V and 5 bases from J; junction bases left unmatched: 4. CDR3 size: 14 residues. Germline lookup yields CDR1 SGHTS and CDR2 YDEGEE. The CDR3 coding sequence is TGTGCCAGCAGCTTATTACAGGGGCATCAGCCCCAGCATTTT. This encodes CASSLLQGHQPQHF.

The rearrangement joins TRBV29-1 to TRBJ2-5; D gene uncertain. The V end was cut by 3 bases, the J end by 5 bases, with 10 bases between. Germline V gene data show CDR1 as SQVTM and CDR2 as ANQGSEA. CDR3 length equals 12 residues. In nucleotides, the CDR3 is TGCAGCGTTGATGTTTTGGGGGAGACCCAGTACTTC. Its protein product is CSVDVLGETQYF. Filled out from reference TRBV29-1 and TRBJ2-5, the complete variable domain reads SAVISQKPSRDICQRGTSLTIQCQVDSQVTMMFWYRQQPGQSLTLIATANQGSEATYESGFVIDKFPISRPNLTFSTLTVSNMSPEDSSIYLCSVDVLGETQYFGPGTRLLVL.

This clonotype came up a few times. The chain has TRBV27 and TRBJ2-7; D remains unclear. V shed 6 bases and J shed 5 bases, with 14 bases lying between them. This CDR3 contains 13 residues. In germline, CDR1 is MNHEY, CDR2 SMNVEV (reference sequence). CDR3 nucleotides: TGTGCCAGCAGCCTAGGCCCCCTGGACGAGCAGTACTTC. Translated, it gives CASSLGPLDEQYF.

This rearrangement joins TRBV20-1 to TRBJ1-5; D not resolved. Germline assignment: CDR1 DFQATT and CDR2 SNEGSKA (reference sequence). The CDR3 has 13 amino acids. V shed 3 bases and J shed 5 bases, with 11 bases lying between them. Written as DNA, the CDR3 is TGCAGTGCTAGTTCTGGCGTTGATCAGCCCCAGCATTTT. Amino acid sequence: CSASSGVDQPQHF.

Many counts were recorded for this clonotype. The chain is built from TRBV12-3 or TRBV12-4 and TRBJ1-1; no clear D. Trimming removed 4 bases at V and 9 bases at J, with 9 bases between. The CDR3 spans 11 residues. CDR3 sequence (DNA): TGTGCCAGCAGTTCGGGGAGGAAAGCTTTCTTT. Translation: CASSSGRKAFF.

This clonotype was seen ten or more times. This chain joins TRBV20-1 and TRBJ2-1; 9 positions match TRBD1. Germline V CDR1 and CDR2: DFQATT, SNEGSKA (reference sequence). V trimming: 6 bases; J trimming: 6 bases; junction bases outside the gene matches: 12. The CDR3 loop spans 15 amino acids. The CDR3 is CSALGGTGILNEQFF. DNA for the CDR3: TGCAGTGCCCTAGGAGGGACAGGGATTCTCAATGAGCAGTTCTTC.

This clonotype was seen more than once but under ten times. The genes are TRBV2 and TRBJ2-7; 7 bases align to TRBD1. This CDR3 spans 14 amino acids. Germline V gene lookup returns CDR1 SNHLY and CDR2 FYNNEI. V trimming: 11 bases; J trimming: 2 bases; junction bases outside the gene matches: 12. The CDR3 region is CASPRNRGPYEQYV. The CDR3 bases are TGTGCCTCCCCAAGGAACAGGGGACCCTACGAGCAGTACGTC.

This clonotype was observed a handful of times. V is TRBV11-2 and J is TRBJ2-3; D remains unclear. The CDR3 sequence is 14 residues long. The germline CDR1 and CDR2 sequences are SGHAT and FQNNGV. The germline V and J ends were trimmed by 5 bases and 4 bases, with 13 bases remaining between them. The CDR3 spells CASSPQLWADTQYF. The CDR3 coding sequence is TGTGCCAGCAGCCCCCAGTTATGGGCAGATACGCAGTATTTT.

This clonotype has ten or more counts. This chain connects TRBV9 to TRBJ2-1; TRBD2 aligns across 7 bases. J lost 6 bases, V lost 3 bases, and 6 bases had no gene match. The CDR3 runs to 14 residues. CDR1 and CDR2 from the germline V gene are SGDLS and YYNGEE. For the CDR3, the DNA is TGTGCCAGCAGCGGCCGACTAGCTGGCAATGAGCAGTTCTTC. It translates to CASSGRLAGNEQFF.

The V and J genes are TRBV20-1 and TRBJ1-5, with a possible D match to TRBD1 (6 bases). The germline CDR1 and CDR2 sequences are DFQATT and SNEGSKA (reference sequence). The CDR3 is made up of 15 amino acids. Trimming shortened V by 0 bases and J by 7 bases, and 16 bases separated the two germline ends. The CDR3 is CSARDLRGAGQPQHF. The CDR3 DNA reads TGCAGTGCTAGAGATCTCAGGGGCGCAGGGCAGCCCCAGCATTTT.